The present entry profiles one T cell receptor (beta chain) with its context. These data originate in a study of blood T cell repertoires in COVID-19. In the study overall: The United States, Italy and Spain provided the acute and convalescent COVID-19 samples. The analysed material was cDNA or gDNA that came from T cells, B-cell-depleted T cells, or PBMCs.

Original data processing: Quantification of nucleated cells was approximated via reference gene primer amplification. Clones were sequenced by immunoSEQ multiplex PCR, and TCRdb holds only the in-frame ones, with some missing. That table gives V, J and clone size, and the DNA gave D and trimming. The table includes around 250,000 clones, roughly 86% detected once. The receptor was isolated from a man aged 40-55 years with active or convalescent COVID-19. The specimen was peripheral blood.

The DNA of the CDR3 is TGTGCCAGCAGCCCTACAGGGAACGAGCAGTACTTC. Encoded protein: CASSPTGNEQYF. V usage is TRBV5-4 and J usage is TRBJ2-7, with D tentatively TRBD1 (6 bases). V was shortened by 4 bases and J by 5 bases, with 10 bases between the two germline ends. CDR1 and CDR2 (germline): SGHNT, YYREEE (reference sequence). The CDR3 loop spans 12 amino acids.